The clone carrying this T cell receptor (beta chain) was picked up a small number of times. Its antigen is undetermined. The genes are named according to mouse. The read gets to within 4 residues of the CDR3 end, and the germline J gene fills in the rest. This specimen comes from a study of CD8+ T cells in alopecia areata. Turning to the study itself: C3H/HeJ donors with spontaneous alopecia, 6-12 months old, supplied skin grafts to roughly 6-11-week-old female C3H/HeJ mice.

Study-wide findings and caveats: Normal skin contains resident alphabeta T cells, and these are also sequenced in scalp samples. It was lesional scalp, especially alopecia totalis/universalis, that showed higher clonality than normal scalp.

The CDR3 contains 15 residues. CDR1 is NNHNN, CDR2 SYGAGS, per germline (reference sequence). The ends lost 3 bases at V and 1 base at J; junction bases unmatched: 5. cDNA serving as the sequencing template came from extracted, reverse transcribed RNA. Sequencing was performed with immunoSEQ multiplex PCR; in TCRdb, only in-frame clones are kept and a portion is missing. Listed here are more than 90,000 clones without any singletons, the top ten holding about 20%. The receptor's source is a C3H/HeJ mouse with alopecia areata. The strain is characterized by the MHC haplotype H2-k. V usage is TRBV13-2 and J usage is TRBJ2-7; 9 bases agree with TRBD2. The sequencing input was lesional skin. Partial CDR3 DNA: TGTGCCAGCGGTGCCCAGGACTGGGGTTCCTAT. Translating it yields CASGAQDWGSY. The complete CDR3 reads CASGAQDWGSYEQYF.